This T cell receptor (beta chain) comes out of a study of spatial heterogeneity in lung cancer. At the level of the study: Each unique TCR and UMI combination was seen more than ten times on average in raw reads.

Germline assignment: CDR1 MGHRA and CDR2 YSYEKL. The V end was cut by 1 base, the J end by 2 bases, with 8 bases between. This CDR3 has 14 residues. TCRdb reprocessed the 5' RACE reads with MiXCR, giving one entry per CDR3 protein. The sample consists of approximately 40,000 distinct CDR3 sequences, roughly an eighth of them appearing once. Time point described: sample taken at primary tumor resection. This clonotype was picked up many times. The source is a male donor with early-stage non-small cell lung cancer. The V gene is TRBV4-1, the J gene TRBJ1-1; D might be TRBD1 (6 bases). This material consisted of PBMCs, taken at surgery. The CDR3 sequence: CASSQVGHNTEAFF. CDR3 in DNA: TGCGCCAGCAGCCAAGTGGGACATAACACTGAAGCTTTCTTT.